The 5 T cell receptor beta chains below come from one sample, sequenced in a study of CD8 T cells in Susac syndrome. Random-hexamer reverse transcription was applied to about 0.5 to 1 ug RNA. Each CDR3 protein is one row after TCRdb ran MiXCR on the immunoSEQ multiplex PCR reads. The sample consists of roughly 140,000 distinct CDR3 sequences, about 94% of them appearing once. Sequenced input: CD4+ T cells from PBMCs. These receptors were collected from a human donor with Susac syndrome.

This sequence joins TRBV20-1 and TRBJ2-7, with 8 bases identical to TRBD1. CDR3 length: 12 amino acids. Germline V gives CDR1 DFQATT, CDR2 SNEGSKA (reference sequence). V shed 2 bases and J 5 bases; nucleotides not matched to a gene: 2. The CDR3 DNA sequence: TGCAGTGCTAGACAGGGGGCCCACGAGCAGTACTTC. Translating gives CSARQGAHEQYF.

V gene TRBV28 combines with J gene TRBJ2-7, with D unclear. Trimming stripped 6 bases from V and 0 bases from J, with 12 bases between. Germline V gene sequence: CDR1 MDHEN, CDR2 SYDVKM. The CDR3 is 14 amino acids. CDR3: CASRSRTGSYEQYF. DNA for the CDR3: TGTGCCAGCAGATCTAGGACGGGCTCCTACGAGCAGTACTTC.

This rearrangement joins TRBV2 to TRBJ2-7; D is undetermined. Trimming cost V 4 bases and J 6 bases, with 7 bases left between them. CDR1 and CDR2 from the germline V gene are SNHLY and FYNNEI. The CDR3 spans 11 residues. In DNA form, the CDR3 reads TGTGCCAGCAGTGTTGGCGGCGAGCAGTACTTC. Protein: CASSVGGEQYF.

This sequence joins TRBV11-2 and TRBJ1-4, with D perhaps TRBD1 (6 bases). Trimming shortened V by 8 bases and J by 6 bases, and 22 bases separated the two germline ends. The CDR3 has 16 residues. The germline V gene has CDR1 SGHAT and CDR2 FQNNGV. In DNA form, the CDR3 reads TGTGCCAGCGGCCTCAGTCAGGGGTTGTCGGATGAAAAACTGTTTTTT. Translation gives CASGLSQGLSDEKLFF.

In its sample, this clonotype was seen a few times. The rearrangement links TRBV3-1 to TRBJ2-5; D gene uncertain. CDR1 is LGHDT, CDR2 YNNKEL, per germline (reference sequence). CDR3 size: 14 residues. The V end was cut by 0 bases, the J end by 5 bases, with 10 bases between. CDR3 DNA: TGTGCCAGCAGCCAAGATCCGGGTCGGGAGACCCAGTACTTC. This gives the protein CASSQDPGRETQYF.